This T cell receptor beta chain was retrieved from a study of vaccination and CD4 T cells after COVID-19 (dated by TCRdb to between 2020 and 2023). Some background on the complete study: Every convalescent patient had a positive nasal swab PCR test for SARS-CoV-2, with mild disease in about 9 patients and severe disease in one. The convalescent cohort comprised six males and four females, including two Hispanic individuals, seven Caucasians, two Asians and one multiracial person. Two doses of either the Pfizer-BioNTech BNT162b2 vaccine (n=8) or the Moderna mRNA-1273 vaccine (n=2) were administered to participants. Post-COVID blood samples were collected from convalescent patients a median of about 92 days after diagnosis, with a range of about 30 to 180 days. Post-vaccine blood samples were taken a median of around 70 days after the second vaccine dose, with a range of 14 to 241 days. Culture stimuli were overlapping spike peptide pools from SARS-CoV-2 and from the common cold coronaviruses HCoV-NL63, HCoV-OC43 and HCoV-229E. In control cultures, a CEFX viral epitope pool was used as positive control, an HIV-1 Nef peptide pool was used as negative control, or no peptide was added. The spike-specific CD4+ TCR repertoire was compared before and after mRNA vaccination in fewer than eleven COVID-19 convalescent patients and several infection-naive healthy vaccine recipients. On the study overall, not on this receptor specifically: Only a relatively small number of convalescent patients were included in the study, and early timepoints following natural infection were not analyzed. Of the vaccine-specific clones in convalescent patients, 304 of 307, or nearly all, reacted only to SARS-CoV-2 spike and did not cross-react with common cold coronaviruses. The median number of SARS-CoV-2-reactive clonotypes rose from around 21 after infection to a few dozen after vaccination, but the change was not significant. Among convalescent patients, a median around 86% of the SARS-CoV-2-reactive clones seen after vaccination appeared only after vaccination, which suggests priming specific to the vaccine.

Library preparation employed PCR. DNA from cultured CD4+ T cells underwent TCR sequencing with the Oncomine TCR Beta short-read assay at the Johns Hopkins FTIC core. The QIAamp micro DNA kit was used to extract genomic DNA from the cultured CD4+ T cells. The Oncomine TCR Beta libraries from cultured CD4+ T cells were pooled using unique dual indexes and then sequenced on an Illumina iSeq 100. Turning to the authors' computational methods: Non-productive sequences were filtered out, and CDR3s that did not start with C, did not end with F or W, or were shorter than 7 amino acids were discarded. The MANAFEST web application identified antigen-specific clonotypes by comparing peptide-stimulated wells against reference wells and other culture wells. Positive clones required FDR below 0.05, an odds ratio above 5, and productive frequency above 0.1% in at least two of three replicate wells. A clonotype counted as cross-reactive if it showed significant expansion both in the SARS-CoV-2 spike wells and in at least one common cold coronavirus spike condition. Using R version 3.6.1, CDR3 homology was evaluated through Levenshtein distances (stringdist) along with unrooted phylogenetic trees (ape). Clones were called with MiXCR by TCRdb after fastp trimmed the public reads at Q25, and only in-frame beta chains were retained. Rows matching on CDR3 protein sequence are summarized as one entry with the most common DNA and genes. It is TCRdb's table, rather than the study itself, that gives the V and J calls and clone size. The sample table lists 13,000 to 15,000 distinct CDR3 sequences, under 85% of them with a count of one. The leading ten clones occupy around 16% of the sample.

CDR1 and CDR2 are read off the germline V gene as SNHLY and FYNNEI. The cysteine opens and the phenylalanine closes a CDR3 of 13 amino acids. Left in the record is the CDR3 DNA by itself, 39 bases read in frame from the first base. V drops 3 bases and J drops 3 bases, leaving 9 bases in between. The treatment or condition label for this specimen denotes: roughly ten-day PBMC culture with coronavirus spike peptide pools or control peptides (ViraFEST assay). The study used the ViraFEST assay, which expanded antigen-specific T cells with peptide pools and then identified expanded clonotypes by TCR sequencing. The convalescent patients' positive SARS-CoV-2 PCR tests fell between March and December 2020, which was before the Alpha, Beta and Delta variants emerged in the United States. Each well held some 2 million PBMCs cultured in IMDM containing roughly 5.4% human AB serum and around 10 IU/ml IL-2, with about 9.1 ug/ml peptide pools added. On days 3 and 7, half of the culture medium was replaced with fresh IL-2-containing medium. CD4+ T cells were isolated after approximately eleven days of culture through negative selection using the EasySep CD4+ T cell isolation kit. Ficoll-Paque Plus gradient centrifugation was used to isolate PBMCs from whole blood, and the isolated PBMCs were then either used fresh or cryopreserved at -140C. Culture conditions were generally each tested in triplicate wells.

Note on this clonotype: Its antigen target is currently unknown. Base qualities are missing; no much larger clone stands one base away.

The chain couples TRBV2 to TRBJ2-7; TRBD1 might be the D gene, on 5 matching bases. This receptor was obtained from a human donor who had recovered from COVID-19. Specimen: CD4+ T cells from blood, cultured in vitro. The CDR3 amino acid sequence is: CASSEQGIYEQYF. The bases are TGTGCCAGCAGTGAGCAGGGTATCTACGAGCAGTACTTC.